Reported below is one TCR beta chain. Its matching antigen is unknown. Per the germline V gene, CDR1 is SNHLY and CDR2 is FYNNEI. The V end was cut by 7 bases, the J end by 1 base, with 10 bases between. The CDR3 totals 13 residues. The purity of all sorted populations exceeded 98%. This entry belongs to a study of beta chain features in type 1 diabetes. Study background: Taken together, all samples contributed 107,917,701 examined sorted cells.

Reverse transcription of all isolated RNA meant that expressed TCRB transcripts were sequenced. The table came from immunoSEQ multiplex PCR; TCRdb's copy has only in-frame clones and leaves some out. The sample shows just under 150,000 clones, about 12% of them seen only once. Study observations and caveats: For patients, the naive, central memory and Treg TCRB repertoires appeared more alike than for healthy donors. Type 1 diabetes patients had TCRB CDR3s that were shorter (moderately but significantly so) in all four CD4+ subsets.

The chain couples TRBV2 to TRBJ1-2; D not resolved. The sample taken for sequencing was central memory CD4+ T cells from blood. This receptor was taken from a man in his late teens or twenties with type 1 diabetes. The CDR3 nucleotides read TGTGCCAGCAAAGGGCAGAATAACTATGGCTACACCTTC. It translates to CASKGQNNYGYTF.